Each of the 3 T cell receptor beta chains below was sequenced from the same sample in a study of cytomegalovirus exposure and HLA in healthy donors. Amplification used 60 Vbeta primers and 13 Jbeta primers. Assay: immunoSEQ multiplex PCR; the TCRdb copy retains only in-frame clones and omits some. Of about 160,000 clones listed, around 85% are singletons. Sequencing used PBMCs. The receptors were sampled from a man in his forties in good health and CMV-seronegative.

The rearrangement uses TRBV10-1 and TRBJ1-2; D is uncertain. Trimming shortened V by 5 bases and J by 0 bases, and 13 bases separated the two germline ends. This CDR3 has 15 residues. In germline, CDR1 is WNHNN, CDR2 SYGVQD (reference sequence). The CDR3 loop reads CASSHQRGANYGYTF. In nucleotides, the CDR3 is TGCGCCAGCAGTCACCAACGGGGAGCTAACTATGGCTACACCTTC.

The gene calls are TRBV6-6 and TRBJ2-7; perhaps TRBD2 as D (7 bases). Germline CDR1 and CDR2: MNHNY and SVGAGI (reference sequence). The germline V and J ends were trimmed by 4 bases and 5 bases, with 15 bases remaining between them. This CDR3 comprises 14 residues. CDR3 bases: TGTGCCAGCAGTTCCTTGGGAGGGGGTCACGAGCAGTACTTC. Protein sequence: CASSSLGGGHEQYF.

The gene calls are TRBV2 and TRBJ2-5; TRBD1 matches at 11 bases. Germline values: CDR1 SNHLY, CDR2 FYNNEI. After removal of 6 bases from V and 4 bases from J, the junction contained 4 bases not matched to a gene. This CDR3 comprises 14 residues. CDR3 loop: CASRGTGGRETQYF. CDR3 DNA sequence: TGTGCCAGCAGGGGGACAGGGGGGAGAGAGACCCAGTACTTC.